This TCR beta chain was retrieved from a study of vaccination and CD4 T cells after COVID-19. In the study overall: Researchers treated control cultures with a CEFX pool, an HIV-1 Nef pool, or no peptide.

There are 15 residues in the CDR3. Germline V gives CDR1 SEHNR, CDR2 FQNEAQ (reference sequence). V was clipped by 5 bases and J by 0 bases, with 11 bases between them. Described time point: late sampling 161 to 241 days after vaccination in a few convalescent patients. Stated treatment: roughly 10-day PBMC culture with coronavirus spike peptide pools or control peptides (ViraFEST assay). As concerns this clonotype: Its antigen is still unknown.

The Oncomine TCR Beta short-read assay sequenced DNA from cultured CD4+ T cells. Cultured CD4+ T cells yielded the extracted genomic DNA. From the PCR reads, TCRdb called clonotypes with MiXCR, one entry per CDR3 protein. This table holds 20,000 to 25,000 distinct CDR3 sequences, approximately 29% found once. V gene TRBV7-9 combines with J gene TRBJ2-4; D is unresolved. The starting material was CD4+ T cells from blood, cultured in vitro, obtained about 7 months after SARS-CoV-2 vaccination. The source of this sequence is a human donor who had recovered from COVID-19. In DNA form, the CDR3 reads TGTGCCAGCAGCCGGCAAAGAGAAGCCAAAAACATTCAGTACTTC. This gives the protein CASSRQREAKNIQYF. Based on the CDR3 plus reference TRBV7-9 and TRBJ2-4, the full variable domain is DTGVSQNPRHKITKRGQNVTFRCDPISEHNRLYWYRQTLGQGPEFLTYFQNEAQLEKSRLLSDRFSAERPKGSFSTLEIQRTEQGDSAMYLCASSRQREAKNIQYFGAGTRLSVL.